This TCR beta chain derives from a study of shared clonotypes between healthy human individuals (dated by TCRdb to the early 2020s). The study in broad terms: The cohort comprised two women and a few men aged 18 to 49 years. Libraries were prepared and TCR repertoires were sequenced by different laboratories using diverse techniques, in order to increase sequencing depth and limit assay-specific biases. Blood TCR repertoires of a handful of healthy adults were deeply sequenced to estimate repertoire size and the extent of clonotype sharing between individuals. Per donor, leukapheresis produced somewhere between about 0.94 and 8.9 billion PBMCs. For each donor, CD4 naive and CD4 memory were each run on three plates, CD8 naive on two plates, and CD8 memory on one plate.

V gives up 3 bases and J gives up 3 bases, and the segment between their germline ends measures 11 bases. For CDR1 and CDR2, the germline V gene (reference sequence) lists PRHDT and FYEKMQ. From its cysteine to its phenylalanine, the CDR3 spans 15 amino acids. The entry retains the CDR3 DNA only, 45 bases that are in frame from base 1. Details on this clone: No cognate antigen has been identified for it. Base-call qualities are not available, and no considerably larger clone is one nucleotide away.

Using the deep immunoSEQ assay, multiplex PCR amplified TCR CDR3 regions from genomic DNA. Extracted genomic DNA from each cell subset was spread evenly across all wells of several immunoSEQ 96-well plates, with each plate serving as a replicate. For sorted subsets, each replicate PCR was loaded with approximately 0.2 ug genomic DNA, equivalent to 25,000 to 30,000 T cell genomes. Purified libraries were quantified with a Qubit 3.0 fluorometer, sized on a Bioanalyzer 2100, and re-quantified with the KAPA Library Quantification kit. A separate single-read 150-cycle Illumina NextSeq 550 flow cell was used to sequence each immunoSEQ 96-well plate. Concerning the study's data processing: Because the immunoSEQ output included only junctional sequences and no quality scores, the filtering could not be the same as the filtering used for full-length reads. To assign V/J genes and CDR3, sequences were annotated against IMGT germline references using PyIR, a Python wrapper for IgBLAST v1.9. Reads were removed for weak V/J assignments (E-value above 1e-6), missing CDR3, stop codons, out-of-frame junctions, or ambiguous translated residues. V3J clonotypes were defined by identical inferred V gene, J gene, and CDR3 amino acid sequence. The percentage overlap between two repertoires was calculated by dividing the number of shared unique clonotypes by the size of the smaller repertoire. RTK rarefaction, the Chao1 estimator, and Recon v2.1 estimates of unobserved clonotypes were used to assess repertoire richness. OLGA was used to compute generation probabilities for all TCRbeta clonotypes that the gDNA method yielded from a few donors. TCRdb retrieved this table from immuneACCESS and kept in-frame rearrangements only. Not all clones are present; in checked studies, unresolved V genes account for under half, and no reason is known for the remainder. V, J and clone size are those of that table, while D and trimming were read from the DNA. The sample table records around 1,900,000 clones; around 93% of these occur just once. Of the sample, around 1.7% falls within the top ten clones.

Study-wide conclusions, independent of this receptor: Because the study included only a small number of donors, the genetic and exposure-history diversity represented was limited. Based on pairwise subsampling, the degree of clonotype sharing among donors was expected to be affected by sequencing depth. Clonotypes shared by all four sorted-subset donors showed higher generation probabilities than non-shared clonotypes. Naive subsets generally had larger estimated clonotype richness than memory subsets did. Sampling was restricted to blood, and TCR repertoires in tissue are likely to differ from TCR repertoires in blood. Incomplete sequencing was indicated by rarefaction of sorted-subset datasets, despite the large sequencing depth. Across four donors, about 4.5% of naive CD4, approximately 3.6% of naive CD8, about 2% of memory CD4, and under 0.45% of memory CD8 clonotypes were shared.

CD8 naive samples were CD45RO-negative cells positively selected for CCR7, giving a CD45RA+CCR7+ population that excluded TemRA cells. Healthy HIV-negative adults with no recently reported acute infections or vaccinations were included as donors. Every donor was a Caucasian adult living in Nashville, Tennessee, USA. After blood collection by leukapheresis, PBMCs were isolated using Ficoll-Histopaque density gradient centrifugation and then cryopreserved in the vapor phase of liquid nitrogen. Purity and quantity of every magnetically sorted T cell population were checked by analytical flow cytometry. Genomic DNA was isolated from every sorted fraction and measured by UV absorbance on a Nanodrop 2000c.

The sequence was collected from a man younger than 35 in good health. Some clones in this sample may be carry-over from other donors' samples. The sequencing sample was made of naive CD8+ T cells from PBMCs. The sample's cell subset or site label, in plain terms: CD45RA+CCR7+. Recombination linked TRBV13 to TRBJ2-2; TRBD2 is possibly the D segment (5 matching bases). The nucleotide sequence is given as TGTGCCAGCAGCTTCCGGACTCTATACACCGGGGAGCTGTTTTTT. Its coded protein is CASSFRTLYTGELFF.